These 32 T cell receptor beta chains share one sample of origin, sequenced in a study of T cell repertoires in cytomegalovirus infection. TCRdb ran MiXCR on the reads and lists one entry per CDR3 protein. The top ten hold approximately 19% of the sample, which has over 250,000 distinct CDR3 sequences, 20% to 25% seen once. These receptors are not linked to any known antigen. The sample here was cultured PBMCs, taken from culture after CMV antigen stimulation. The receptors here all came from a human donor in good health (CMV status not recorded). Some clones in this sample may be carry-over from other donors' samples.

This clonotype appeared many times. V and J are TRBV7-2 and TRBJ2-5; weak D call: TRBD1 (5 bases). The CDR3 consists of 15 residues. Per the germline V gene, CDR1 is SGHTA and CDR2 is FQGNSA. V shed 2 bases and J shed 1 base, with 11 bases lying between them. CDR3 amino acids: CASSLKGPPQETQYF. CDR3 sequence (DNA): TGTGCCAGCAGCTTAAAGGGGCCACCCCAAGAGACCCAGTACTTC.

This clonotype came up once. CDR3 protein: CASSQPWEAGGRDTQYF. The DNA for the CDR3 is TGTGCCAGCAGCCAACCTTGGGAAGCGGGAGGTCGGGATACGCAGTATTTT. The rearrangement joins TRBV4-2 to TRBJ2-3; 9 positions agree with TRBD2. V was clipped by 2 bases and J by 6 bases; unmatched bases: 12. In germline, CDR1 is LGHNA, CDR2 YNFKEQ. This CDR3 comprises 17 residues.

CDR3 sequence reads: CASTPGLLSVAQYF. CDR3 sequence (DNA): TGTGCCAGCACGCCGGGACTACTTTCTGTGGCCCAGTACTTC. The chain uses TRBV5-6 and TRBJ2-5, with 7 bases matching TRBD2. Germline assignment: CDR1 SGHDT and CDR2 YYEEEE. The CDR3 totals 14 residues. V shed 6 bases and J 9 bases; nucleotides not matched to a gene: 14.

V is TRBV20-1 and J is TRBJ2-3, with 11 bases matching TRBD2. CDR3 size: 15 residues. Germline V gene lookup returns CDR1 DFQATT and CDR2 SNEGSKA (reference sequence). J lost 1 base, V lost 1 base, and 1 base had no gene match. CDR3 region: CSARGLAGRTDTQYF. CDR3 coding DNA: TGCAGTGCTAGAGGACTAGCGGGGCGCACAGATACGCAGTATTTT.

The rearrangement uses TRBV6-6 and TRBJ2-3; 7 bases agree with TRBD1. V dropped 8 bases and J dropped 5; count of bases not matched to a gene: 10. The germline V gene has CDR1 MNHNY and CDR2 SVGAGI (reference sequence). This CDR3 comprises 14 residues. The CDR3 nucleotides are TGTGCCAGCCGGAGTCCAACAGGGGTAGATACGCAGTATTTT. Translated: CASRSPTGVDTQYF.

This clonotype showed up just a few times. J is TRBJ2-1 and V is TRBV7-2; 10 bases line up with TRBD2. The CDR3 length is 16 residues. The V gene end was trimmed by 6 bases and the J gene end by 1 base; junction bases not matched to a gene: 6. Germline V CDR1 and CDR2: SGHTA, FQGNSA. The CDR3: CASRGNSGRSYNEQFF. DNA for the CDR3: TGTGCCAGCAGGGGTAATAGCGGGAGGTCCTACAATGAGCAGTTCTTC.

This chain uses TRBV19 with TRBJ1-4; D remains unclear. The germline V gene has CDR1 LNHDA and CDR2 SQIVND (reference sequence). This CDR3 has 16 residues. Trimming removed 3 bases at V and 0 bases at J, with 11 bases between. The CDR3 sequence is CASSIYGSATNEKLFF. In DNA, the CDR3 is TGTGCCAGTAGTATCTACGGGAGTGCAACTAATGAAAAACTGTTTTTT.

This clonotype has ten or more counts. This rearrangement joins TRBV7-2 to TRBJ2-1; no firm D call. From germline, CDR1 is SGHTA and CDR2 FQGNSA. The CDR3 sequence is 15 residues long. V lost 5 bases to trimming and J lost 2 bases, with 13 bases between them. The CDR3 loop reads CASSASFTPYNEQFF. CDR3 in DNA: TGTGCCAGCAGCGCGAGTTTTACGCCCTACAATGAGCAGTTCTTC.

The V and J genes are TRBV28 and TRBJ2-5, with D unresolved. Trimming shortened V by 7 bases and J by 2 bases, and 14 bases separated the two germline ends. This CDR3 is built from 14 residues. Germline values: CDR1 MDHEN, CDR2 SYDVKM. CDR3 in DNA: TGTGCCAGCACCATCAGAAGTTCTCAAGAGACCCAGTACTTC. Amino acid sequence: CASTIRSSQETQYF.

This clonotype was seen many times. CDR3 DNA: TGTGCCAGCAGCTGGAGACGAGGGGGCAATCAGCCCCAGCATTTT. Translated: CASSWRRGGNQPQHF. The V and J genes are TRBV7-8 and TRBJ1-5; TRBD1 might be the D (5 bases). In germline, CDR1 is SGHVS, CDR2 FQNEAQ. Trimming took off 4 bases at V and 2 bases at J, with 12 bases between the two ends. The CDR3 sequence is 15 residues long.

In nucleotides, the CDR3 is TGTGCCAGCAGTTCCACGGGGACGGCCCAGGTGATAGTC. Translated: CASSSTGTAQVIV. The chain carries TRBV27 and TRBJ2-7; D is tentatively TRBD1 or TRBD2 (5 bases each). This CDR3 has 13 amino acids. CDR1 is MNHEY and CDR2 is SMNVEV in the germline V gene (reference sequence).

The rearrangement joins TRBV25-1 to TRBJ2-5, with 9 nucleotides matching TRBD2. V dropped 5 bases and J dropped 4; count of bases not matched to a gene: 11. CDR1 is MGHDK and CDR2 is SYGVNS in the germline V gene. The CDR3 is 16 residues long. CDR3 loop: CASSSLGSGRSETQYF. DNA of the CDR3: TGTGCCAGCAGTTCCTTGGGTAGCGGGAGATCAGAGACCCAGTACTTC. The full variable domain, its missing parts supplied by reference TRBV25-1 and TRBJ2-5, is EADIYQTPRYLVIGTGKKITLECSQTMGHDKMYWYQQDPGMELHLIHYSYGVNSTEKGDLSSESTVSRIRTEHFPLTLESARPSHTSQYLCASSSLGSGRSETQYFGPGTRLLVL.

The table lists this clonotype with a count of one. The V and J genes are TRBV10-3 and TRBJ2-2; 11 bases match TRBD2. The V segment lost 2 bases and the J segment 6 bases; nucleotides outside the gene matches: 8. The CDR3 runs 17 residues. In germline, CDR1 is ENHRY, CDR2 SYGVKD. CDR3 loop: CAISETSGRITAGELFF. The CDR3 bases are TGTGCCATCAGTGAGACTAGCGGGAGAATTACGGCCGGGGAGCTGTTTTTT.

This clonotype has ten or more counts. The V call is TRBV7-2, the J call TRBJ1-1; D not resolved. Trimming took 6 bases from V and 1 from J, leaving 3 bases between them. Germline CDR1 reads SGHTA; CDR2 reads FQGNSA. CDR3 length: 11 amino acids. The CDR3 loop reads CASRGNTEAFF. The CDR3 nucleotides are TGTGCCAGCAGAGGGAACACTGAAGCTTTCTTT.

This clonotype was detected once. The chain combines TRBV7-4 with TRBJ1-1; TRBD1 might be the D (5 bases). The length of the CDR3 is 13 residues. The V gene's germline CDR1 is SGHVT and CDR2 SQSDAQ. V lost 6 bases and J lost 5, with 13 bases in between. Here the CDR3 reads CASSGSGVTEAFF. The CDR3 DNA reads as TGTGCCAGCAGTGGGTCGGGGGTGACTGAAGCTTTCTTT. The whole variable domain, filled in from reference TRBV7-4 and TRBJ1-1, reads GAGVSQSPRYKVAKRGRDVALRCDSISGHVTLYWYRQTLGQGSEVLTYSQSDAQRDKSGRPSGRFSAERPERSVSTLKIQRTEQGDSAVYLCASSGSGVTEAFFGQGTRLTVV.

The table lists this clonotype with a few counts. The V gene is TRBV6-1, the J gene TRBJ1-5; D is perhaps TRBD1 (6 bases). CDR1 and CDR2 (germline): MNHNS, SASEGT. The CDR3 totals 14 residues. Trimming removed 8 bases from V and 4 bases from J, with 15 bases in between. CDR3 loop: CASFRGLGNQPQHF. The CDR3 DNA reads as TGTGCCAGCTTCAGGGGCCTTGGGAATCAGCCCCAGCATTTT.

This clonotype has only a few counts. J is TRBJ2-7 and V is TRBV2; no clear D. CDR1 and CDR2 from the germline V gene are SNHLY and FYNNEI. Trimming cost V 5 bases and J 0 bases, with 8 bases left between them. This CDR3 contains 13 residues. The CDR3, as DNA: TGTGCCAGCAGTCCGACACTCTCCTACGAGCAGTACTTC. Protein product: CASSPTLSYEQYF.

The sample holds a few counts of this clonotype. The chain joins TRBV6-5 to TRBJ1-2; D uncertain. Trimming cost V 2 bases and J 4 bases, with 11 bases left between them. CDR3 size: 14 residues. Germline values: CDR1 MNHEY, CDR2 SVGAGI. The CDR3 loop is CASSYIPSRYGYTF. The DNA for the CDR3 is TGTGCCAGCAGTTACATCCCGTCCCGCTATGGCTACACCTTC.

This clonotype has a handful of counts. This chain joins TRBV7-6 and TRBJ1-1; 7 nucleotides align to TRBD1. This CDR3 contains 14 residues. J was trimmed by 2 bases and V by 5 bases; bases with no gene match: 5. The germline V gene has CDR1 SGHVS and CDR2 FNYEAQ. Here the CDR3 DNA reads TGTGCCAGCAGCCGGGACAGACTAAACACTGAAGCTTTCTTT. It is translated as CASSRDRLNTEAFF.

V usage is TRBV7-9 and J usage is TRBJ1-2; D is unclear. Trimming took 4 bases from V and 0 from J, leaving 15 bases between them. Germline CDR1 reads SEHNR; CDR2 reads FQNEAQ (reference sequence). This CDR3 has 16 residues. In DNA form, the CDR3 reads TGTGCCAGCAGCTCAACGCGTAGAAAGCCTAACTATGGCTACACCTTC. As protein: CASSSTRRKPNYGYTF.

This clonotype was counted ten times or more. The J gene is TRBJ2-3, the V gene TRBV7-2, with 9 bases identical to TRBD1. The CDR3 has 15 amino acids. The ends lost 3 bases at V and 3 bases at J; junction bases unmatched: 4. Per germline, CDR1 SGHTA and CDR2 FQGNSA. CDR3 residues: CASSLGQGRTDTQYF. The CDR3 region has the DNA TGTGCCAGCAGCTTGGGACAGGGAAGAACAGATACGCAGTATTTT. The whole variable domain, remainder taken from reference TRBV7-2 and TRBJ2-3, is GAGVSQSPSNKVTEKGKDVELRCDPISGHTALYWYRQSLGQGLEFLIYFQGNSAPDKSGLPSDRFSAERTGGSVSTLTIQRTQQEDSAVYLCASSLGQGRTDTQYFGPGTRLTVL.

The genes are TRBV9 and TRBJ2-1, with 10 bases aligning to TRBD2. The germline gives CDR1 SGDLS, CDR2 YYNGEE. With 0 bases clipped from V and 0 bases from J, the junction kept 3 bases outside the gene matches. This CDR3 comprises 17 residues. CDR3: CASSVDLAGASYNEQFF. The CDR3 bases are TGTGCCAGCAGCGTAGATCTAGCGGGAGCCTCCTACAATGAGCAGTTCTTC.

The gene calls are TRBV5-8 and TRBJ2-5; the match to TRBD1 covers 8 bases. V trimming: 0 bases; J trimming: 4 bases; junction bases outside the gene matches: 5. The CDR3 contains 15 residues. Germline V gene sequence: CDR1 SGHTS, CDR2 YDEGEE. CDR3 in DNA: TGTGCCAGCAGCTTGGAAGACAGGGGCGGAGAGACCCAGTACTTC. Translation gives CASSLEDRGGETQYF.

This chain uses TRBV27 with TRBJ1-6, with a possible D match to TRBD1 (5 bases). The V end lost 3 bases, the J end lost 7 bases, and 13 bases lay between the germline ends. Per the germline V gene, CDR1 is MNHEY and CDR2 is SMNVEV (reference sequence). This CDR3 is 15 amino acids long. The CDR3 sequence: CASSLGTDGNSPLHF. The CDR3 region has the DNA TGTGCCAGCAGTTTGGGGACCGATGGGAATTCACCCCTCCACTTT.

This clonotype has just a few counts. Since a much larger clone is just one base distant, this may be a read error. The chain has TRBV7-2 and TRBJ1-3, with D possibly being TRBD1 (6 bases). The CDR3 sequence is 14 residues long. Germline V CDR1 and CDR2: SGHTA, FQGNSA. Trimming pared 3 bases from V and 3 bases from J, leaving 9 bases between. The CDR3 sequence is CASSLDSFGNTIYF. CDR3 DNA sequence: TGTGCCAGCAGCTTGGACAGCTTTGGAAACACCATATATTTT.

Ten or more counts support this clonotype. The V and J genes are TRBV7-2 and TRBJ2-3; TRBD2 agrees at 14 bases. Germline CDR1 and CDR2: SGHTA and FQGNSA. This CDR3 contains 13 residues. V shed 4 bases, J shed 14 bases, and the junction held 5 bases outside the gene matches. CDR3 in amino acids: CASSSGLAGGPYF. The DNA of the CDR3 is TGTGCCAGCAGCTCAGGACTAGCGGGAGGTCCGTATTTT.

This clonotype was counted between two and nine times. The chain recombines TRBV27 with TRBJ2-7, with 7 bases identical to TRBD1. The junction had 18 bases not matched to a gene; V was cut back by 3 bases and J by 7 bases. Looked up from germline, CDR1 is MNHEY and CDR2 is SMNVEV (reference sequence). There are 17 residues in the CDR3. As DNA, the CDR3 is TGTGCCAGCAGTTTGCGGACAGGTAGGGGCGACCATGTGGAGCAGTACTTC. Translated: CASSLRTGRGDHVEQYF.

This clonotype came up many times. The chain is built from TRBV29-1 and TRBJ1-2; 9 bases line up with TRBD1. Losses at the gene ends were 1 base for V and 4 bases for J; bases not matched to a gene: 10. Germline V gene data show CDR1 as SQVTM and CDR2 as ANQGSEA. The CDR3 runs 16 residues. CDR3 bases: TGCAGCGTTGAAGCAACAGGGGGCCGAGCCCTCTATGGCTACACCTTC. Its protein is CSVEATGGRALYGYTF.

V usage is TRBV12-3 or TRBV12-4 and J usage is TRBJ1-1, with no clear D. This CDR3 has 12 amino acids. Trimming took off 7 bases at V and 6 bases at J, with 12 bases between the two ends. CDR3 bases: TGTGCCAGCACCACATACCGCGCTGAAGCTTTCTTT. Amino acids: CASTTYRAEAFF.

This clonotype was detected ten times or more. CDR3 nucleotides: TGTGCCAGCAGCCCGGGGGCTAGCGGGTTCGCAGATACGCAGTATTTT. Translation: CASSPGASGFADTQYF. The rearrangement joins TRBV7-2 to TRBJ2-3, with 8 bases that match TRBD2. The germline V gene has CDR1 SGHTA and CDR2 FQGNSA. The CDR3 runs 16 residues. With V trimmed by 5 bases and J by 4 bases, 11 bases remained unmatched.

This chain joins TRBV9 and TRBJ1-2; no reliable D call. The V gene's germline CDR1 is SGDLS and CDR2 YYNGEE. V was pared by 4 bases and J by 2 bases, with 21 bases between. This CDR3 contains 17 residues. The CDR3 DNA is TGTGCCAGCAGCCCCATCGGACCTGTTGGAAACAACTATGGCTACACCTTC. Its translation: CASSPIGPVGNNYGYTF. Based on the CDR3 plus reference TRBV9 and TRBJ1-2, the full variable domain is DSGVTQTPKHLITATGQRVTLRCSPRSGDLSVYWYQQSLDQGLQFLIQYYNGEERAKGNILERFSAQQFPDLHSELNLSSLELGDSALYFCASSPIGPVGNNYGYTFGSGTRLTVV.

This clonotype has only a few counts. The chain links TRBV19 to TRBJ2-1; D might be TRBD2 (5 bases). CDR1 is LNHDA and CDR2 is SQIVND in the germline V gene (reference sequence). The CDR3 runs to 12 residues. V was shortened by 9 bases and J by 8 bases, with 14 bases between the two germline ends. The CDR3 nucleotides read TGTGCCAGCACGTCGGGGATCCATGAGCAGTTCTTC. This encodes CASTSGIHEQFF.